The sequence of this T cell receptor (delta chain) was determined in a study of Vδ1+ human thymocytes. After alphabeta T cell depletion, CD3+ Vdelta1+ Vdelta2- thymocytes were sorted. Purity of the sorted Vdelta1+ thymocytes ranged from roughly 97% to 99.6%. For this clone: No antigen is known for it.

Study-level results: In the thymus, TRG and TRD repertoires looked highly polyclonal with Gaussian CDR3 lengths. Bulk data may be misread because of unexpected Vdelta2 sequences. Unlike peripheral blood Vdelta1+ controls, thymic delta-chain sequences included about 20% Vdelta2 and few Vdelta3.

RNA was extracted from the cells and then reverse transcribed. Pooled V-gene forward primers with one constant-region reverse primer generated the CDR3 amplicons by multiplex PCR. TCRdb called clones anew from the multiplex PCR reads with CATT. The sample includes under 30,000 delta-chain clones, roughly 6.7% seen only once; the top ten take 0.85% to 1%. Germline CDR1 and CDR2: TSWWSYY and QGS. The CDR3 has 19 residues. V lost 6 bases, J lost 0 bases, and 16 bases stayed unmatched. The material sequenced was Vdelta1+ gamma-delta thymocytes from the thymus. Documented subset: FACS-sorted CD3+ TCRalphabeta- TCRVdelta1+ TCRVdelta2- thymocytes. This chain joins TRDV1 and TRDJ1; 10 nucleotides agree with TRDD3. The origin of this receptor is a girl under two years old who had congenital heart surgery. Here the CDR3 reads CALGHLGLGDMWHTDKLIF. As DNA, the CDR3 is TGTGCTCTTGGACACCTAGGGCTGGGGGATATGTGGCACACCGATAAACTCATCTTT.